These 21 T cell receptor beta chains were all obtained from the same sample, sequenced in a study of T cells after somatic rescue of genetic block. The table came from immunoSEQ multiplex PCR; TCRdb's copy has only in-frame clones and leaves some out. The data hold 65,000 to 70,000 clones, with 92% observed a single time. The sequencing sample was made of peripheral blood mononuclear cells (PBMCs). These receptors came from a man aged 35-49 years.

The chain recombines TRBV6-6 with TRBJ1-4, with D hard to call. This CDR3 is built from 12 residues. Per the germline V gene, CDR1 is MNHNY and CDR2 is SVGAGI (reference sequence). V was pared by 0 bases and J by 12 bases, with 8 bases between. CDR3 sequence (DNA): TGTGCCAGCAGTTACTCCCTTGATGAACTGTTTTTT. As protein: CASSYSLDELFF.

This chain connects TRBV5-1 to TRBJ2-5; 9 bases line up with TRBD2. Germline V gene sequence: CDR1 SGHRS, CDR2 YFSETQ. V trimming: 3 bases; J trimming: 0 bases; junction bases outside the gene matches: 6. This CDR3 region has 16 residues. DNA for the CDR3: TGCGCCAGCAGCTCCGGGGCTAGCGGGAACCAAGAGACCCAGTACTTC. This gives the protein CASSSGASGNQETQYF. The full variable domain, its missing parts supplied by reference TRBV5-1 and TRBJ2-5, is KAGVTQTPRYLIKTRGQQVTLSCSPISGHRSVSWYQQTPGQGLQFLFEYFSETQRNKGNFPGRFSGRQFSNSRSEMNVSTLELGDSALYLCASSSGASGNQETQYFGPGTRLLVL.

The chain joins TRBV7-3 to TRBJ2-6; D gene unclear. The germline V and J ends were trimmed by 0 bases and 0 bases, with 3 bases remaining between them. Per the germline V gene, CDR1 is SGHTA and CDR2 is FQGTGA. CDR3 length: 15 residues. The CDR3, as DNA: TGTGCCAGCAGCTTAACAGACTCTGGGGCCAACGTCCTGACTTTC. Translating gives CASSLTDSGANVLTF.

The chain is built from TRBV5-1 and TRBJ2-3; 7 bases line up with TRBD1. CDR1 is SGHRS, CDR2 YFSETQ, per germline. The CDR3 contains 16 residues. The trim removed 4 bases at V and 2 bases at J, leaving 10 bases unmatched. This CDR3 reads CASSLPTGTATDTQYF. The DNA for the CDR3 is TGCGCCAGCAGCCTCCCCACCGGGACAGCCACAGATACGCAGTATTTT.

This rearrangement joins TRBV7-2 to TRBJ1-6; weak D call: TRBD1 (5 bases). The CDR3 sequence is 17 residues long. Germline V lookup: CDR1 SGHTA, CDR2 FQGNSA. Deletions cut 5 bases from V and 7 bases from J, with 21 bases between. CDR3 nucleotides: TGTGCCAGCAGCGAAGGAAGGCAGGGATGGCGGAATTCACCCCTCCACTTT. Protein sequence: CASSEGRQGWRNSPLHF.

The chain uses TRBV7-2 and TRBJ2-5; TRBD1 matches 8 bases. The CDR3 sequence is 13 residues long. The germline V gene has CDR1 SGHTA and CDR2 FQGNSA. V was pared by 8 bases and J by 4 bases, with 6 bases of the junction left unmatched. CDR3 region: CASSGGAGETQYF. CDR3 nucleotides: TGTGCCAGCTCAGGGGGCGCGGGAGAGACCCAGTACTTC.

V usage is TRBV5-5 and J usage is TRBJ2-7; D unresolved. This CDR3 spans 12 amino acids. CDR1 and CDR2 from the germline V gene are SGHKS and YYEKEE (reference sequence). V lost 2 bases and J lost 5, with 8 bases in between. The CDR3 loop reads CASSFLGNEQYF. As DNA, the CDR3 is TGTGCCAGCAGCTTTTTAGGGAACGAGCAGTACTTC. The full variable domain, rest sourced from reference TRBV5-5 and TRBJ2-7, is DAGVTQSPTHLIKTRGQQVTLRCSPISGHKSVSWYQQVLGQGPQFIFQYYEKEERGRGNFPDRFSARQFPNYSSELNVNALLLGDSALYLCASSFLGNEQYFGPGTRLTVT.

The chain recombines TRBV5-1 with TRBJ2-3; 14 bases fit TRBD2. V lost 4 bases to trimming and J lost 6 bases; unmatched junction nucleotides: 7. Germline values: CDR1 SGHRS, CDR2 YFSETQ. This CDR3 region has 16 residues. The CDR3 loop reads CASSTGLAGGQDTQYF. The CDR3 DNA sequence: TGCGCCAGCAGCACTGGACTAGCGGGGGGCCAGGATACGCAGTATTTT.

The chain is built from TRBV5-5 and TRBJ1-3; D gene unclear. Between the trimmed V and J ends, which lost 5 bases and 2 bases, there was a span of 14 bases. CDR3 length equals 15 residues. Germline-derived CDR1 and CDR2 are SGHKS and YYEKEE (reference sequence). The CDR3 is CASRPFGPTGNTIYF. The CDR3 nucleotides read TGTGCCAGCAGGCCGTTTGGGCCCACTGGAAACACCATATATTTT.

CDR3 coding DNA: TGTGCCAGCAGGAAACTCGACAGGGGGGGTCGCTACTATGGCTACACCTTC. It is translated as CASRKLDRGGRYYGYTF. This chain links TRBV11-2 with TRBJ1-2; the match to TRBD1 covers 9 bases. The CDR3 is 17 residues long. Looked up from germline, CDR1 is SGHAT and CDR2 is FQNNGV. After removal of 6 bases from V and 3 bases from J, the junction contained 14 bases not matched to a gene.

The chain's CDR3 is CASRAPGTVVYEQYF. The DNA for the CDR3 is TGTGCCAGCAGGGCCCCTGGGACGGTTGTCTACGAGCAGTACTTC. The rearrangement uses TRBV27 and TRBJ2-7; D tentatively reads TRBD1 or TRBD2 (5 bases each). The CDR3 totals 15 residues. Trimming cost V 6 bases and J 3 bases, with 18 bases left between them. In germline, CDR1 is MNHEY, CDR2 SMNVEV (reference sequence).

The rearrangement links TRBV19 to TRBJ1-2; D is undetermined. CDR1 is LNHDA, CDR2 SQIVND, per germline (reference sequence). The V gene lost 5 bases and the J gene lost 0 bases, with 13 bases spanning the gap. The length of the CDR3 is 15 residues. The CDR3 sequence: CASSPLHGANYGYTF. For the CDR3, the DNA is TGTGCCAGTAGTCCCCTCCACGGAGCTAACTATGGCTACACCTTC.

This clone has a single count. The gene calls are TRBV21-1 and TRBJ1-5; the table's D call of TRBD1 was not tested on the DNA. TRBV21-1 is a listed pseudogene. The CDR3 totals 17 residues. The CDR3 reads CASSRPPPAQSNQPQHF. As DNA, the CDR3 is TGTGCCAGCAGCAGACCCCCGCCGGCACAGAGCAATCAGCCCCAGCATTTT.

This clone was seen only a few times. The chain couples TRBV10-3 to TRBJ2-1; 8 positions agree with TRBD2. V shed 2 bases, J shed 6 bases, and the junction held 9 bases outside the gene matches. The CDR3 is 16 residues long. Germline V gene lookup returns CDR1 ENHRY and CDR2 SYGVKD. In DNA, the CDR3 is TGTGCCATCAGTGAGACTAGCGGACCTGACTCCAATGAGCAGTTCTTC. Translation: CAISETSGPDSNEQFF.

This chain connects TRBV4-3 to TRBJ2-7; tentative D call: TRBD2 (5 bases). The germline V gene has CDR1 LGHNA and CDR2 YSLEER. Trimming shortened V by 1 base and J by 1 base, and 11 bases separated the two germline ends. This CDR3 is built from 15 residues. Written as DNA, the CDR3 is TGCGCCAGCAGCCAAGTTTCGAGCGGTTCCTACGAGCAGTACTTC. This gives the protein CASSQVSSGSYEQYF.

The J gene is TRBJ2-7, the V gene TRBV19; maybe TRBD2 (5 bases). Germline loops: CDR1 LNHDA, CDR2 SQIVND (reference sequence). The germline V and J ends were trimmed by 7 bases and 5 bases, with 15 bases remaining between them. This CDR3 region has 13 residues. CDR3 bases: TGTGCCAGTATCCGGGGATCGTTGCACGAGCAGTACTTC. Residues: CASIRGSLHEQYF.

The rearrangement links TRBV5-1 to TRBJ2-2; 14 bases align to TRBD2. Germline lookup yields CDR1 SGHRS and CDR2 YFSETQ. V lost 4 bases, J lost 6 bases, and 8 bases stayed unmatched. The CDR3 is 17 amino acids. For the CDR3, the DNA is TGCGCCAGCAGCCAGGGACTAGCGGGAGATTTGCCCGGGGAGCTGTTTTTT. Its protein is CASSQGLAGDLPGELFF.

The chain uses TRBV18 and TRBJ2-6; D not resolved. Germline V gives CDR1 KGHSH, CDR2 LQKENI. Trimming shortened V by 2 bases and J by 1 base, and 9 bases separated the two germline ends. CDR3 size: 16 residues. For the CDR3, the DNA is TGTGCCAGCTCACCATATTCCCGATCTGGGGCCAACGTCCTGACTTTC. Protein: CASSPYSRSGANVLTF.

J is TRBJ2-7 and V is TRBV4-1; no clear D gene. This CDR3 has 14 amino acids. The V gene lost 1 base and the J gene lost 2 bases, with 9 bases spanning the gap. Per germline, CDR1 MGHRA and CDR2 YSYEKL. CDR3 sequence reads: CASSQVALPYEQYF. Here the CDR3 DNA reads TGCGCCAGCAGCCAAGTCGCGCTACCCTACGAGCAGTACTTC.

V and J are TRBV28 and TRBJ1-2, with a weak D call TRBD1 (5 bases). The ends were cut back, 3 bases at V and 4 bases at J, with 12 bases in the middle. Per germline, CDR1 MDHEN and CDR2 SYDVKM. CDR3 length: 14 residues. The CDR3 loop reads CASSFGREGYGYTF. The CDR3 bases are TGTGCCAGCAGTTTTGGCAGGGAAGGCTATGGCTACACCTTC.

This clone was observed a single time. The V call is TRBV30, the J call TRBJ1-5; D call uncertain. The germline V gene encodes CDR1 GTSNPN and CDR2 SVGIG (reference sequence). With 4 bases removed from V and 3 bases from J, the gap between germline ends came to 10 bases. The CDR3 has 13 residues. CDR3 sequence reads: CAWTRGFNQPQHF. DNA of the CDR3: TGTGCCTGGACCCGGGGATTCAATCAGCCCCAGCATTTT.